This T cell receptor beta chain was captured by sequencing in a study of blood T cell repertoires in COVID-19. As handled by the study authors: Reference gene primers were amplified, and this amplification served to estimate nucleated cell counts. Data came from immunoSEQ multiplex PCR; TCRdb stores just in-frame clones and leaves some out. V and J calls and clone size come straight from that table; D and trimming were deduced from the DNA. The sample consists of 150,000 to 200,000 clones, 79% of them appearing once. It was during active infection that Seattle patients were enrolled and then longitudinally followed. V lost 3 bases, J lost 4 bases, and 15 bases lay in between. The CDR3 is 15 residues long. Germline values: CDR1 LGHNA, CDR2 YNFKEQ.

This clonotype was sampled from a woman aged 60-70 years with COVID-19, enrolled during active disease. Sequencing was performed on peripheral blood. The rearrangement joins TRBV4-2 to TRBJ1-1; D not certain. The CDR3 sequence: CASSHRRGPGTEAFF. The DNA of the CDR3 is TGTGCCAGCAGCCACCGCCGCGGCCCGGGCACTGAAGCTTTCTTT.